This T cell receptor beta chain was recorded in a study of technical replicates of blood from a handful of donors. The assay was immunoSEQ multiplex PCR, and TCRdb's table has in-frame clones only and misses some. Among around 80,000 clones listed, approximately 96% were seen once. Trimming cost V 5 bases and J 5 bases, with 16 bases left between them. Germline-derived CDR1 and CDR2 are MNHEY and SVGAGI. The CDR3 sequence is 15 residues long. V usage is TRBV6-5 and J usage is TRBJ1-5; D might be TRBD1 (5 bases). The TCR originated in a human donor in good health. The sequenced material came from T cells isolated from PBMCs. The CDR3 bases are TGTGCCAGCAGTAGAGGACACTCCCAGGATCAGCCCCAGCATTTT. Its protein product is CASSRGHSQDQPQHF.